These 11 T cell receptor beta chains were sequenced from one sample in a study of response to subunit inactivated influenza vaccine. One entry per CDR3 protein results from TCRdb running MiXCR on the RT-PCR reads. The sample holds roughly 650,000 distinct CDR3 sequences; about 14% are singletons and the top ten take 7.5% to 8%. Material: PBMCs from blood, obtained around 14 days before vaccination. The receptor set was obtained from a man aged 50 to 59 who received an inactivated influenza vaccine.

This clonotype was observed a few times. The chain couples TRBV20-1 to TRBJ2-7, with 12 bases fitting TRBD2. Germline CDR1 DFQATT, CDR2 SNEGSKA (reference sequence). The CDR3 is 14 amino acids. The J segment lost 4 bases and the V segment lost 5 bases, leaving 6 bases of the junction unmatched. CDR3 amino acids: CSAPSGGATYEQYF. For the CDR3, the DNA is TGCAGTGCTCCTAGCGGGGGGGCGACTTACGAGCAGTACTTC.

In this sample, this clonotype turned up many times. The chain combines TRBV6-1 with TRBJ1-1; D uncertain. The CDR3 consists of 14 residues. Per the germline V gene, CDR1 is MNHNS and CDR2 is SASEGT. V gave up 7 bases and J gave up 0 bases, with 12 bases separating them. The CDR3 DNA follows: TGTGCCAGCACGCAGGACGGGTTGAACACTGAAGCTTTCTTT. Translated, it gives CASTQDGLNTEAFF.

CDR3: CASSQMTGGATDTQYF. CDR3 sequence (DNA): TGCGCCAGCAGCCAAATGACAGGGGGCGCGACAGATACGCAGTATTTT. The J gene is TRBJ2-3, the V gene TRBV4-1; TRBD1 aligns across 10 bases. CDR1 and CDR2 from the germline V gene are MGHRA and YSYEKL. The CDR3 runs to 16 residues. Trimming took 2 bases from V and 3 from J; bases not matched to a gene: 5.

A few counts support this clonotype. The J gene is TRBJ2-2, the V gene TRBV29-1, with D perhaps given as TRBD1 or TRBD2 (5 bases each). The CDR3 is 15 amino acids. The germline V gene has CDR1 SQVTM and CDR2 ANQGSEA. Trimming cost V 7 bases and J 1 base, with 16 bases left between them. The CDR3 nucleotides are TGCAGCGCATTGAGTACGGGGCTGAACACCGGGGAGCTGTTTTTT. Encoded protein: CSALSTGLNTGELFF.

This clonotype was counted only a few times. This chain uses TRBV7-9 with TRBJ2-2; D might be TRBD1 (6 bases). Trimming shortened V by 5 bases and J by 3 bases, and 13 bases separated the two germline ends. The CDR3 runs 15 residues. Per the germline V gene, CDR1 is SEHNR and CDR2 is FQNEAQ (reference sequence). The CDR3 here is CASSQGTYDTGELFF. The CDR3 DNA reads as TGTGCCAGCAGCCAAGGGACATACGACACCGGGGAGCTGTTTTTT.

The CDR3 is CASSQGVGVAGGRETQYF. CDR3 DNA: TGTGCCAGCAGCCAAGGGGTTGGTGTAGCGGGGGGGCGAGAGACCCAGTACTTC. The gene calls are TRBV3-1 and TRBJ2-5; TRBD2 matches at 11 bases. Trimming cost V 1 base and J 4 bases; bases outside gene matches: 11. CDR3 length equals 18 residues. Germline-derived CDR1 and CDR2 are LGHDT and YNNKEL (reference sequence).

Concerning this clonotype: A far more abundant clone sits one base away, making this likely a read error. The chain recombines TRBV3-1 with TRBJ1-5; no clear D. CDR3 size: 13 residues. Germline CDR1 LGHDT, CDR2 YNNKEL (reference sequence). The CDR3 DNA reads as TGTGCCAGCAGCCCAGACCGCAATGAGCCCCAGCATTTT. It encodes CASSPDRNEPQHF.

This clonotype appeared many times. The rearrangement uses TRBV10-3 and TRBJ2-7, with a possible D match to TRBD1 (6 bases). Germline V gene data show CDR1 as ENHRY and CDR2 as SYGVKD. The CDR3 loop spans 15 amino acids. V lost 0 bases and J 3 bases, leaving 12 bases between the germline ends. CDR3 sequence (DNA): TGTGCCATCAGTGAGTCAGGGGACACCTACTACGAGCAGTACTTC. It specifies CAISESGDTYYEQYF.

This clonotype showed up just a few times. For the CDR3, the DNA is TGTGCCAGCAGCGTAGGGAGCAGCTCCACAGATACGCAGTATTTT. Translated, it gives CASSVGSSSTDTQYF. The chain uses TRBV7-9 and TRBJ2-3, with D perhaps matching TRBD2 (5 bases). The CDR3 loop spans 15 amino acids. CDR1 and CDR2 (germline): SEHNR, FQNEAQ (reference sequence). V gave up 5 bases and J gave up 2 bases, with 14 bases separating them. The full variable domain, in which reference TRBV7-9 and TRBJ2-3 provide the parts outside the CDR3, is DTGVSQNPRHKITKRGQNVTFRCDPISEHNRLYWYRQTLGQGPEFLTYFQNEAQLEKSRLLSDRFSAERPKGSFSTLEIQRTEQGDSAMYLCASSVGSSSTDTQYFGPGTRLTVL.

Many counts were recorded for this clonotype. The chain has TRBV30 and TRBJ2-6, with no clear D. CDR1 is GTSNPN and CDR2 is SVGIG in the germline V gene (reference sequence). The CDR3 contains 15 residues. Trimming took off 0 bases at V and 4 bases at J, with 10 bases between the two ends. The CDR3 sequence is CAWSVDVGGANVLTF. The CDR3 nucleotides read TGTGCCTGGAGTGTAGACGTAGGAGGGGCCAACGTCCTGACTTTC.

DNA of the CDR3: TGTGCCAGCAGTCGAAGCTCAGGTGGCCTCAATAATTCACCCCTCCACTTT. Translating gives CASSRSSGGLNNSPLHF. The chain links TRBV6-1 to TRBJ1-6; D is undetermined. Trimming removed 5 bases at V and 5 bases at J, with 19 bases between. In germline, CDR1 is MNHNS, CDR2 SASEGT. The CDR3 extends over 17 amino acids.